The clone carrying this T cell receptor beta chain has a single count. These data are taken from a study of blood T cell repertoires in COVID-19. Study in general: The United States, Italy and Spain supplied acute and convalescent COVID-19 samples.

Libraries were prepared by immunoSEQ multiplex PCR; TCRdb keeps only in-frame clonotypes and omits some of them. The sample includes 99,000 or so clones, under 90% of them seen just once. V lost 4 bases and J lost 1, with 7 bases in between. Per germline, CDR1 WNHNN and CDR2 SYGVQD (reference sequence). CDR3 length: 13 residues. V usage is TRBV10-1 and J usage is TRBJ1-1; TRBD1 is a possible D gene (5 bases). Sequenced input: peripheral blood. This clonotype originated in an older man with acute or convalescent COVID-19. The CDR3 here is CASSGQPNTEAFF. The CDR3 DNA follows: TGCGCCAGCAGTGGACAGCCGAACACTGAAGCTTTCTTT.